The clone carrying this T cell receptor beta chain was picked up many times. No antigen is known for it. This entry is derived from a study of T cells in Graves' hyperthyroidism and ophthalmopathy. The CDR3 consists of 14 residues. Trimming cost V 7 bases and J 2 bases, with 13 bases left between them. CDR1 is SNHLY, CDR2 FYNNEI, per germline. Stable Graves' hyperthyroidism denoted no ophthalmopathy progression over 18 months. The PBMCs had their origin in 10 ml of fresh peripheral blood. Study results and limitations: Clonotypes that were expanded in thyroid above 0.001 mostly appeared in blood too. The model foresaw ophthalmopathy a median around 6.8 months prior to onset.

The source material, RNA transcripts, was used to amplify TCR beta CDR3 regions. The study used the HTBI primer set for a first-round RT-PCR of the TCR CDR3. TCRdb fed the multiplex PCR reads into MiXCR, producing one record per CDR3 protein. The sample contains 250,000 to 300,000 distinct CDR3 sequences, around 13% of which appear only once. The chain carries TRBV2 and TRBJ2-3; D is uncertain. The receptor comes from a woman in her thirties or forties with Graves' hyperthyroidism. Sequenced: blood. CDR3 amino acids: CASKNIGYTDTQYF. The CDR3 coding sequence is TGTGCCAGCAAGAACATCGGGTACACAGATACGCAGTATTTT.